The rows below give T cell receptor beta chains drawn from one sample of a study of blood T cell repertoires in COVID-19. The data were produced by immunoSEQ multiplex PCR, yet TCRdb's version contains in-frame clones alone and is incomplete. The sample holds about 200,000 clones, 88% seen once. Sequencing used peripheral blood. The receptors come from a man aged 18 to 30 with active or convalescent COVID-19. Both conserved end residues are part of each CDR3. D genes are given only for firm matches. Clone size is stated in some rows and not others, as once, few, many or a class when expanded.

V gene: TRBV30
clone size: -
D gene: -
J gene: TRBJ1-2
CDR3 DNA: TGTGCCTGGAGTAACAGGGATGGGGGCTACACCTTC
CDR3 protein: CAWSNRDGGYTF

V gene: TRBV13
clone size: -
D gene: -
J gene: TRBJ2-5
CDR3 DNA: TGTGCCAGCAGCTTCGGACAGCCAGAGACCCAGTACTTC
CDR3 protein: CASSFGQPETQYF

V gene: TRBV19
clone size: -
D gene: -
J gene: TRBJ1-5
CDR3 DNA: TGTGCCAGTAGTATAGATCTGGCAGGGTATAGCAATCAGCCCCAGCATTTT
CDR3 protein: CASSIDLAGYSNQPQHF

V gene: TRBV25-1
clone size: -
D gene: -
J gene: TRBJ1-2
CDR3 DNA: TGTGCCAGCAGTGGCTACTCACCCGGGACAACTTGGGGCTATGGCTACACCTTC
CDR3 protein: CASSGYSPGTTWGYGYTF

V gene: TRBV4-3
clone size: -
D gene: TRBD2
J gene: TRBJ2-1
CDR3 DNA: TGCGCCAGCAGCCGTGGGACTAGCGGGACCTCCTACAATGAGCAGTTCTTC
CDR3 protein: CASSRGTSGTSYNEQFF

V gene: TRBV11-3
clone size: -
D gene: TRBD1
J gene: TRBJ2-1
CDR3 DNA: TGTGCCAGCAGCTCCCTGACAGGGGGCAATGAGCAGTTCTTC
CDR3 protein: CASSSLTGGNEQFF

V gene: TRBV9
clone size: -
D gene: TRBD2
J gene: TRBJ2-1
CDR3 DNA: TGTGCCAGCAGCGTAGGGGCTAGCGGGAGGGTGTCCGAGCAGTTCTTC
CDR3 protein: CASSVGASGRVSEQFF

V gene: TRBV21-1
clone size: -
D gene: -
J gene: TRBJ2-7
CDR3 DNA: TGTGCCAGCAGCACCACACCCCCAAACCGGGACACCAATATATCCGGGCAGTACTTC
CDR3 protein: CASSTTPPNRDTNISGQYF

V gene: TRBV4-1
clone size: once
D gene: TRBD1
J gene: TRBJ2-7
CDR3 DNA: TGCGCCAGCAGCCTAGGGGGCTTGGGCGAGCAGTACTTC
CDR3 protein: CASSLGGLGEQYF

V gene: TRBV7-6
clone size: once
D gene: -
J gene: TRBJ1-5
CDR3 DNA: TGTGCCAGCAGCTTAATGGCGGGGGGGGATCAGCCCCAGCATTTT
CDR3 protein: CASSLMAGGDQPQHF

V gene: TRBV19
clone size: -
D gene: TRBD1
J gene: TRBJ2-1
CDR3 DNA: TGTGCCAGTCGGGACAGGCTATACAATGAGCAGTTCTTC
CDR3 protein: CASRDRLYNEQFF

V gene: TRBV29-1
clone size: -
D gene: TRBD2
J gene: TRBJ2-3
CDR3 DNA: TGCAGCGTTGAAGATCCCAGCGGGGGTCTACCAGATACGCAGTATTTT
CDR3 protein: CSVEDPSGGLPDTQYF

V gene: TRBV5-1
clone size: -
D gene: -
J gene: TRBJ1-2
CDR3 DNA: TGCGCCAGCAGCTTGGATGCGGGGTTGGTCCTCGACCTGGGGGGCTACACCTTC
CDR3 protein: CASSLDAGLVLDLGGYTF

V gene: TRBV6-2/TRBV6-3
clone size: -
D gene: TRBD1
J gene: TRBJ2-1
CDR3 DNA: TGTGCCAGCAGTTACTCTGGACAGGTCCCGGATGAGCAGTTCTTC
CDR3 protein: CASSYSGQVPDEQFF

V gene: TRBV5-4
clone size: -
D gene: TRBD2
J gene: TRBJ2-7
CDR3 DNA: TGTGCCAGCAGCTTGGCTAGCGGGGGGACCTACGAGCAGTACTTC
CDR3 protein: CASSLASGGTYEQYF

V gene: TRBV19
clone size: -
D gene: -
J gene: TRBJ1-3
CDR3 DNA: TGTGCCAGTACCCTGAGGGGGACGACTGGAAACACCATATATTTT
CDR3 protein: CASTLRGTTGNTIYF

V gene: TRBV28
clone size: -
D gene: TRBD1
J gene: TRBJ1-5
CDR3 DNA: TGTGCCAGCAGCAGGACAGGGGTCCAGCCTAGCAATCAGCCCCAGCATTTT
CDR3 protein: CASSRTGVQPSNQPQHF

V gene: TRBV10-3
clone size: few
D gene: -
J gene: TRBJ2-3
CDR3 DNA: TGTGCCATCAGACAGGACACAGATACGCAGTATTTT
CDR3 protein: CAIRQDTDTQYF

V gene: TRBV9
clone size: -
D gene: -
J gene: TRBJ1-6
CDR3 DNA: TGTGCCAGCAGCGTAGCCGGGGTGGTTTCACCCCTCCACTTT
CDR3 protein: CASSVAGVVSPLHF

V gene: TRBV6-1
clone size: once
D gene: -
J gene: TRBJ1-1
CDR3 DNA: TGTGCCAGCAGTGACCCGGGACACCCCATGAACACTGAAGCTTTCTTT
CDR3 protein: CASSDPGHPMNTEAFF

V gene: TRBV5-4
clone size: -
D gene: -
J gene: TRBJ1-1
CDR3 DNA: TGTGCCTCCCGGAGGGTGGGGTGGGACACTGAAGCTTTCTTT
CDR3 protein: CASRRVGWDTEAFF

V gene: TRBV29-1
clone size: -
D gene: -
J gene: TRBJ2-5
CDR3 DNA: TGCAGCGTTTCCGGGGTCCCTACGGAGACCCAGTACTTC
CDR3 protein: CSVSGVPTETQYF

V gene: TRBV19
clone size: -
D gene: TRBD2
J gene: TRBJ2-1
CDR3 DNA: TGTGCCAGTACCCCTGGGAGGGATAGGTACAATGAGCAGTTCTTC
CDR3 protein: CASTPGRDRYNEQFF

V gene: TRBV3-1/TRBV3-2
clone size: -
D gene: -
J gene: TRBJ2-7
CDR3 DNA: TGTGCCAGCAACCCCGGGTCGGGCGAGCAGTACTTC
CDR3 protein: CASNPGSGEQYF

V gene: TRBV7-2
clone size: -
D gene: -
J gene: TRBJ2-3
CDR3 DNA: TGTGCCAGCAGCCCCCAGGGGCGTGGAGATACGCAGTATTTT
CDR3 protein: CASSPQGRGDTQYF

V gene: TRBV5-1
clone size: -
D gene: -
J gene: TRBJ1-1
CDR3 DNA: TGCGCCAGCAGCGGGGTCCCAGGGCCGGCGAACACTGAAGCTTTCTTT
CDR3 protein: CASSGVPGPANTEAFF

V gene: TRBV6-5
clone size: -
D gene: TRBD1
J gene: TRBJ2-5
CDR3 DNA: TGTGCCAGCAATCGGGACAGGGAGGTTGAGACCCAGTACTTC
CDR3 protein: CASNRDREVETQYF

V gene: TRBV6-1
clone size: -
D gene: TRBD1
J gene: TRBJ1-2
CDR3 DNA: TGTGCCAGCAGTGAAGTACAGGGGGTGTATGGCTACACCTTC
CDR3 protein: CASSEVQGVYGYTF

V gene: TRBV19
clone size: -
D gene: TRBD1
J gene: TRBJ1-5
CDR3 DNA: TGTGCCAGTAGTGGACAGGGGTTTCAGCCCCAGCATTTT
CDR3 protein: CASSGQGFQPQHF

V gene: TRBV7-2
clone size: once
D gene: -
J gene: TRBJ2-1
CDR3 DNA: TGTGCCAGCAGCTCGGAGGGCCAAGCTTACAATGAGCAGTTCTTC
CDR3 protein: CASSSEGQAYNEQFF

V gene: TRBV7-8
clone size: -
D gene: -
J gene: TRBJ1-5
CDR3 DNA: TGTGCCAGCAGCATCCGCAGGGGCGAAGGGGCCCAGCATTTT
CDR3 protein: CASSIRRGEGAQHF

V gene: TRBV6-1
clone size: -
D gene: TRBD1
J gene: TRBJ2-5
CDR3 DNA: TGTGCCAGCAGGGAAATTGGGACAGGGGGCCTCTGGACCCAGTACTTC
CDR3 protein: CASREIGTGGLWTQYF

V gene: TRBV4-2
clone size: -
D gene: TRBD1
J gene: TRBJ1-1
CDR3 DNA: TGTGCCAGCAGCCATGATGCGGCAGGGGGGAACACTGAAGCTTTCTTT
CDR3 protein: CASSHDAAGGNTEAFF

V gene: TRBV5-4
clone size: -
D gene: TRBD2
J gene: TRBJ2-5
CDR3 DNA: TGTGCCAGCAGCTTGGAACTAGCGGAAGAGACCCAGTACTTC
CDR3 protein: CASSLELAEETQYF

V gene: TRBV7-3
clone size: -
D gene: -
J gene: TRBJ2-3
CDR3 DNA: TGTGCCAGCAGCGCGGACAGTAGCGGGGATACGCAGTATTTT
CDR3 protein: CASSADSSGDTQYF

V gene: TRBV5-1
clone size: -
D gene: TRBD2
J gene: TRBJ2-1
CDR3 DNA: TGCGCCAGCAGCTTGATCGGGGGGGCCCATGAGCAGTTCTTC
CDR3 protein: CASSLIGGAHEQFF